What follows are 24 T cell receptor beta chains derived from one specimen sequenced in a study of shared clonotypes between healthy human individuals. The data were produced by immunoSEQ multiplex PCR, yet TCRdb's version contains in-frame clones alone and is incomplete. The sample includes around 1.9 million clones, around 95% of them seen just once. Terminally differentiated effector memory CD45RA+ cells were excluded from the naive CD8 cells, which were CD45RO-negative and positively selected for CCR7. Sequenced: naive CD8+ T cells from PBMCs. Receptor source: a man between 18 and 29 years old in good health. Some clones in this sample may be carry-over from other donors' samples.

The chain uses TRBV27 and TRBJ1-1; 8 nucleotides line up with TRBD1. There are 13 residues in the CDR3. V lost 5 bases to trimming and J lost 5 bases; unmatched junction nucleotides: 4. Germline V gene sequence: CDR1 MNHEY, CDR2 SMNVEV (reference sequence). The CDR3: CASSIRGRTEAFF. For the CDR3, the DNA is TGTGCCAGCAGTATCAGGGGGCGTACTGAAGCTTTCTTT.

The gene calls are TRBV5-1 and TRBJ1-1; the match to TRBD1 covers 7 bases. This CDR3 is built from 17 residues. V lost 0 bases to trimming and J lost 0 bases; unmatched junction nucleotides: 8. Germline V gene data show CDR1 as SGHRS and CDR2 as YFSETQ. The CDR3 is CASSLEVRTGLNTEAFF. CDR3 DNA sequence: TGCGCCAGCAGCTTGGAGGTCAGGACAGGTTTGAACACTGAAGCTTTCTTT.

CDR3 sequence reads: CASSPGLRGYEQYF. The CDR3 bases are TGTGCCAGTAGTCCGGGACTCCGAGGGTACGAGCAGTACTTC. The chain links TRBV19 to TRBJ2-7, with TRBD2 as a possible D gene (6 bases). V was shortened by 5 bases and J by 4 bases, with 15 bases between the two germline ends. This CDR3 spans 14 amino acids. Germline values: CDR1 LNHDA, CDR2 SQIVND (reference sequence).

The chain carries TRBV7-6 and TRBJ2-3, with 7 positions matching TRBD2. In germline, CDR1 is SGHVS, CDR2 FNYEAQ. V dropped 1 base and J dropped 0; count of bases not matched to a gene: 13. This CDR3 comprises 19 residues. DNA of the CDR3: TGTGCCAGCAGCTTAGTGGTTTTGGGTGGTAGCGGGAGCACAGATACGCAGTATTTT. Protein product: CASSLVVLGGSGSTDTQYF.

The V call is TRBV5-1, the J call TRBJ2-1; D is ambiguous. Germline CDR1 SGHRS, CDR2 YFSETQ. V lost 4 bases and J lost 6, with 17 bases in between. The CDR3 is 15 amino acids. CDR3 bases: TGCGCCAGCAGCACCGAAGGGCAGAGTCCCAATGAGCAGTTCTTC. It codes for CASSTEGQSPNEQFF.

The gene calls are TRBV5-4 and TRBJ2-7, with 8 bases identical to TRBD1. CDR1 is SGHNT, CDR2 YYREEE, per germline (reference sequence). The length of the CDR3 is 16 residues. Trimming cost V 2 bases and J 3 bases; bases outside gene matches: 10. In DNA, the CDR3 is TGTGCCAGCAGCTTCATGAAAGGACAGGGTAACTACGAGCAGTACTTC. Protein sequence: CASSFMKGQGNYEQYF.

This chain links TRBV29-1 with TRBJ2-3, with D possibly TRBD2 on 6 matching bases. This CDR3 region has 16 residues. Trimming took 3 bases from V and 2 from J, leaving 18 bases between them. In germline, CDR1 is SQVTM, CDR2 ANQGSEA. The CDR3 coding sequence is TGCAGCGTTGAGCCCCGTAGCGGTTCTTTCACAGATACGCAGTATTTT. Its translation is CSVEPRSGSFTDTQYF.

This clone was recorded only once. This same CDR3 is encoded by further DNA sequences in the sample. The V gene is TRBV7-9, the J gene TRBJ2-7; weak D call: TRBD2 (6 bases). The V gene lost 5 bases and the J gene lost 1 base, with 12 bases spanning the gap. The CDR3 covers 14 residues. The germline V gene encodes CDR1 SEHNR and CDR2 FQNEAQ (reference sequence). In DNA form, the CDR3 reads TGTGCCAGCAGCCCCGGGGGAGGATCCTACGAGCAGTACTTC. Protein: CASSPGGGSYEQYF. Complete variable domain (other parts from reference TRBV7-9 and TRBJ2-7): DTGVSQNPRHKITKRGQNVTFRCDPISEHNRLYWYRQTLGQGPEFLTYFQNEAQLEKSRLLSDRFSAERPKGSFSTLEIQRTEQGDSAMYLCASSPGGGSYEQYFGPGTRLTVT.

The gene calls are TRBV4-1 and TRBJ2-7, with 10 bases matching TRBD2. This CDR3 region has 19 residues. J was trimmed by 6 bases and V by 4 bases; bases with no gene match: 21. CDR1 is MGHRA, CDR2 YSYEKL, per germline. This CDR3 is CASSLRGTLQTAGGIEQYF. In DNA form, the CDR3 reads TGCGCCAGCAGCCTAAGGGGGACACTACAAACAGCGGGAGGGATCGAGCAGTACTTC.

Comments on this clone: This CDR3 is also generated by other DNA sequences in the sample. The chain carries TRBV9 and TRBJ2-1, with 11 positions matching TRBD2. The CDR3 spans 16 residues. With 4 bases clipped from V and 6 bases from J, the junction kept 9 bases outside the gene matches. The germline CDR1 and CDR2 sequences are SGDLS and YYNGEE. The CDR3 here is CASSLPLAGGLNEQFF. As DNA, the CDR3 is TGTGCCAGCAGCCTCCCGCTAGCGGGAGGTCTCAATGAGCAGTTCTTC.

The chain employs TRBV11-2 and TRBJ2-1; perhaps TRBD1 as D (5 bases). The CDR3 is 16 amino acids. The V and J ends lost 1 base and 4 bases respectively, with 14 bases between them. CDR1 and CDR2 from the germline V gene are SGHAT and FQNNGV. The CDR3 bases are TGTGCCAGCAGCTTAGGCCCGGACACTCTATACAATGAGCAGTTCTTC. This sequence encodes CASSLGPDTLYNEQFF.

For this clone: The sample contains more than one DNA sequence encoding this CDR3. The chain employs TRBV9 and TRBJ2-2, with 7 bases aligning to TRBD1. Germline CDR1 SGDLS, CDR2 YYNGEE. CDR3 length equals 15 residues. Unmatched junction bases numbered 5, after V lost 4 bases and J lost 2 bases. The CDR3 DNA reads TGTGCCAGCAGCACCCGGACAGGAAACACCGGGGAGCTGTTTTTT. Its translation is CASSTRTGNTGELFF.

This chain joins TRBV28 and TRBJ2-3; 8 bases match TRBD2. This CDR3 contains 16 residues. Germline loops: CDR1 MDHEN, CDR2 SYDVKM. J gave up 4 bases and V 5 bases, and 11 bases lay outside the gene matches. The CDR3 reads CASSINSGIGPDTQYF. The DNA for the CDR3 is TGTGCCAGCAGTATCAATAGCGGGATAGGTCCAGATACGCAGTATTTT.

This clone was counted a single time. This rearrangement joins TRBV9 to TRBJ2-1; D is perhaps TRBD2 (5 bases). The germline V gene has CDR1 SGDLS and CDR2 YYNGEE. The CDR3 totals 20 residues. V was clipped by 0 bases and J by 0 bases, with 22 bases between them. CDR3 bases: TGTGCCAGCAGCGTAGCAAGGACTCCCACCGCCGAGAGCTCCTACAATGAGCAGTTCTTC. Its protein product is CASSVARTPTAESSYNEQFF.

This clone has only one observation. The chain has TRBV10-3 and TRBJ1-2; D not resolved. The CDR3 has 12 residues. The V end lost 6 bases, the J end lost 8 bases, and 13 bases lay between the germline ends. Germline V CDR1 and CDR2: ENHRY, SYGVKD. CDR3 DNA: TGTGCCATCAGCGTGGACCCACGCGGCTACACCTTC. As protein: CAISVDPRGYTF.

The V gene is TRBV5-6, the J gene TRBJ2-2, with 9 bases matching TRBD2. CDR1 is SGHDT, CDR2 YYEEEE, per germline. The ends lost 4 bases at V and 4 bases at J; junction bases unmatched: 5. This CDR3 comprises 15 residues. CDR3 bases: TGTGCCAGCAGCGCCCTGCGGGAGGGCACCGGGGAGCTGTTTTTT. Amino acid sequence: CASSALREGTGELFF.

The rearrangement uses TRBV13 and TRBJ2-7, with D perhaps matching TRBD2 (6 bases). This CDR3 has 13 amino acids. Germline V gene data show CDR1 as PRHDT and CDR2 as FYEKMQ (reference sequence). V was shortened by 4 bases and J by 4 bases, with 11 bases between the two germline ends. The CDR3 loop reads CASSSGLEYEQYF. The CDR3 DNA follows: TGTGCCAGCAGCTCGGGACTTGAGTACGAGCAGTACTTC.

The V and J genes are TRBV5-6 and TRBJ2-1; D not certain. Germline V gives CDR1 SGHDT, CDR2 YYEEEE. Trimming left V 1 base short and J 2 bases short, with 10 bases between. The CDR3 totals 15 residues. Written as DNA, the CDR3 is TGTGCCAGCAGCTTGAGAGGCCTAGCCTACAATGAGCAGTTCTTC. Its protein product is CASSLRGLAYNEQFF.

This chain connects TRBV28 to TRBJ2-7; D is uncertain. The CDR3 covers 13 residues. The ends were cut back, 6 bases at V and 2 bases at J, with 11 bases in the middle. Per germline, CDR1 MDHEN and CDR2 SYDVKM. CDR3 sequence: CASSRPATYEQYF. DNA of the CDR3: TGTGCCAGCAGCCGCCCCGCGACCTACGAGCAGTACTTC. The full variable domain, its missing parts supplied by reference TRBV28 and TRBJ2-7, is DVKVTQSSRYLVKRTGEKVFLECVQDMDHENMFWYRQDPGLGLRLIYFSYDVKMKEKGDIPEGYSVSREKKERFSLILESASTNQTSMYLCASSRPATYEQYFGPGTRLTVT.

The chain recombines TRBV28 with TRBJ1-5; D is unclear. Germline V gene lookup returns CDR1 MDHEN and CDR2 SYDVKM. CDR3 length: 16 residues. Between the trimmed V and J ends, which lost 4 bases and 3 bases, there was a span of 16 bases. Here the CDR3 DNA reads TGTGCCAGCAGTTCGAGGCCCCCGGCCCACAATCAGCCCCAGCATTTT. It yields the protein CASSSRPPAHNQPQHF.

The chain recombines TRBV9 with TRBJ2-6; 9 bases fit TRBD1. The CDR3 extends over 19 amino acids. Germline V gene data show CDR1 as SGDLS and CDR2 as YYNGEE. V lost 3 bases, J lost 1 base, and 11 bases stayed unmatched. The CDR3 DNA sequence: TGTGCCAGCAGCGCCCGTCGTGGGACAGGGCTATCTGGGGCCAACGTCCTGACTTTC. Its translation is CASSARRGTGLSGANVLTF.

The V call is TRBV5-4, the J call TRBJ2-7; 10 bases map to TRBD2. The CDR3 length is 17 residues. V lost 2 bases, J lost 7 bases, and 15 bases stayed unmatched. CDR1 and CDR2 (germline): SGHNT, YYREEE (reference sequence). This chain's CDR3 is CASSLRREREGPGEQYF. The CDR3 DNA is TGTGCCAGCAGCTTACGTCGAGAGCGGGAGGGCCCAGGGGAGCAGTACTTC.

The V gene is TRBV14, the J gene TRBJ1-1; D remains unclear. Trimming left V 0 bases short and J 0 bases short, with 11 bases between. Germline lookup yields CDR1 SGHDN and CDR2 FVKESK. This CDR3 is built from 16 residues. For the CDR3, the DNA is TGTGCCAGCAGCCAAGATGGAGAGGGCTTGAACACTGAAGCTTTCTTT. This codes for CASSQDGEGLNTEAFF.

The chain has TRBV7-9 and TRBJ1-3; 8 positions match TRBD1. The V gene's germline CDR1 is SEHNR and CDR2 FQNEAQ (reference sequence). Germline trimming cut 6 bases from V and 1 base from J; bases unmatched to any gene: 14. This CDR3 is 18 amino acids long. The CDR3 nucleotides are TGTGCCAGCAGTTTCGGACAGGGTCTTCTTAAATCTGGAAACACCATATATTTT. This gives the protein CASSFGQGLLKSGNTIYF.